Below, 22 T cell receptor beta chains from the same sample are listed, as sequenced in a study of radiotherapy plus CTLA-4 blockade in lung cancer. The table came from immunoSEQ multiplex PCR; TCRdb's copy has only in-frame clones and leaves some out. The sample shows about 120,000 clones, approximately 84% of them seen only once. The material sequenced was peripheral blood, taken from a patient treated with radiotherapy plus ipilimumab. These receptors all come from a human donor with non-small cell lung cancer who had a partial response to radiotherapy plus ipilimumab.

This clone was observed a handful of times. Here the CDR3 DNA reads TGTGCCAGCAGTGAATTCCAGGGTGAAAAACTGTTTTTT. This encodes CASSEFQGEKLFF. The chain employs TRBV6-1 and TRBJ1-4; tentative D call: TRBD1 (5 bases). CDR1 is MNHNS and CDR2 is SASEGT in the germline V gene. The CDR3 has 13 amino acids. V was clipped by 2 bases and J by 7 bases, with 8 bases between them.

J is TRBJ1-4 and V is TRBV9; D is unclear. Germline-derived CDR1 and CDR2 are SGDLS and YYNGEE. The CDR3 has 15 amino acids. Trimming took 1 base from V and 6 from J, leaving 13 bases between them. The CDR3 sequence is CASSVLAGQDEKLFF. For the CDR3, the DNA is TGTGCCAGCAGCGTACTCGCCGGCCAGGATGAAAAACTGTTTTTT.

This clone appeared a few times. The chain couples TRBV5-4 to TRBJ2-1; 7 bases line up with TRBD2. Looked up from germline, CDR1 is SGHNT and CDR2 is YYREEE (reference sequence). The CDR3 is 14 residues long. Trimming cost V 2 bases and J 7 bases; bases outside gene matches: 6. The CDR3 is CASSLGLAVNEQFF. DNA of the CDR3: TGTGCCAGCAGCTTAGGTCTAGCGGTAAATGAGCAGTTCTTC.

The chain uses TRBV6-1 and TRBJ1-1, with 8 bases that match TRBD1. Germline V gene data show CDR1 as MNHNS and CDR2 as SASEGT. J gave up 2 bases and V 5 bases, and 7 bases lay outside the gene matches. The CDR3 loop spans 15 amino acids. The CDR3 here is CASSHQGALNTEAFF. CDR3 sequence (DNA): TGTGCCAGCAGTCACCAGGGGGCGCTCAACACTGAAGCTTTCTTT.

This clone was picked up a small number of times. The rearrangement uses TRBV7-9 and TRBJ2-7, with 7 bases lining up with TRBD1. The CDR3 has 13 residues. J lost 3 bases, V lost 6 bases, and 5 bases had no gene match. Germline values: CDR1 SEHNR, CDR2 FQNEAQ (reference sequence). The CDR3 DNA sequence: TGTGCCAGCAGTACCGACAGGGACTACGAGCAGTACTTC. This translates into CASSTDRDYEQYF.

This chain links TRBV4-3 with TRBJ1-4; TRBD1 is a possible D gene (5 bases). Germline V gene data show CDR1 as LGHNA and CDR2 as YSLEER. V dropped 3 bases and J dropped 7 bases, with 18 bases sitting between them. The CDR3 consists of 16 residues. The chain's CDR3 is CASSQRLGQGGEKLFF. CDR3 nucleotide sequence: TGCGCCAGCAGCCAGAGATTGGGGCAGGGAGGTGAAAAACTGTTTTTT.

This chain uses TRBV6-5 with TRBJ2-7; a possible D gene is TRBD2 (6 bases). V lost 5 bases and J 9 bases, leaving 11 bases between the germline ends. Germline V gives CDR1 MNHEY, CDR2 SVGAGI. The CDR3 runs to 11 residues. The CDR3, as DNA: TGTGCCAGCAGTGGTTCTAGCGTGCAGTACTTC. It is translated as CASSGSSVQYF.

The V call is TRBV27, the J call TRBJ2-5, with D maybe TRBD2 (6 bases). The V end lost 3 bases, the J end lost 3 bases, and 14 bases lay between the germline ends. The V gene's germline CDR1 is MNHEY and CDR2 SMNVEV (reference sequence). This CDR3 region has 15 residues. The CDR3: CASSFRSGAEETQYF. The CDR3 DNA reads TGTGCCAGCAGTTTTCGTTCGGGAGCGGAAGAGACCCAGTACTTC.

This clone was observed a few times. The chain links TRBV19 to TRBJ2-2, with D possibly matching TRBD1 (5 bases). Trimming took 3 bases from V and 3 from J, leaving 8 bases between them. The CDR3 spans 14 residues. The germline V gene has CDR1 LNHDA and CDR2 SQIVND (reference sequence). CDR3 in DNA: TGTGCCAGTAGTATGATGACAGACACCGGGGAGCTGTTTTTT. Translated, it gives CASSMMTDTGELFF.

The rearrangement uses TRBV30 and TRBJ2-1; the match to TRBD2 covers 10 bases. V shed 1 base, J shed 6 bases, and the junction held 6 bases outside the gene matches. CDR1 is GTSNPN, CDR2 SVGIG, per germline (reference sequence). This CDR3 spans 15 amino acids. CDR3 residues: CAWSGWTSGSNEQFF. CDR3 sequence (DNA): TGTGCCTGGAGTGGATGGACTAGCGGAAGCAATGAGCAGTTCTTC.

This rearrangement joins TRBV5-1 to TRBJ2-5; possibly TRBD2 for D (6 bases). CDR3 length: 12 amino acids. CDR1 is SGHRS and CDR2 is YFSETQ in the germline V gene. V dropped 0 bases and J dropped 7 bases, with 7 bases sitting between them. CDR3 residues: CASSLDGGTQYF. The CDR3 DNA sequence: TGCGCCAGCAGCTTGGACGGGGGGACCCAGTACTTC.

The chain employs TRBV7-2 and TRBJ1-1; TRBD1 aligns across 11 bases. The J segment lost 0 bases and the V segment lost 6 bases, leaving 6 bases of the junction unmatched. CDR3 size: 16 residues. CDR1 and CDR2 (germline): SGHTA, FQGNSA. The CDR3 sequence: CASRVGTGGMNTEAFF. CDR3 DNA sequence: TGTGCCAGCAGAGTAGGGACAGGGGGGATGAACACTGAAGCTTTCTTT.

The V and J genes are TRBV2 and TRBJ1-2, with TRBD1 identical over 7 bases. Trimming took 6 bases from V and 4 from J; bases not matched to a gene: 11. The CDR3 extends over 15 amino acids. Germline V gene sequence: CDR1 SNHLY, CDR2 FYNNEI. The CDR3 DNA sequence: TGTGCCAGCAGCCGCGGGACAGTCACGAGCTATGGCTACACCTTC. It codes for CASSRGTVTSYGYTF.

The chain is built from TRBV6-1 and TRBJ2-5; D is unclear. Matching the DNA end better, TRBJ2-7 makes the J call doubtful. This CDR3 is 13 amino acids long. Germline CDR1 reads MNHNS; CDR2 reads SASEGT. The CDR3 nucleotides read TGTGCCACCAGGAGTGGTGATGTCTACGAGCAGTACTTC. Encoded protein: CATRSGDVYEQYF.

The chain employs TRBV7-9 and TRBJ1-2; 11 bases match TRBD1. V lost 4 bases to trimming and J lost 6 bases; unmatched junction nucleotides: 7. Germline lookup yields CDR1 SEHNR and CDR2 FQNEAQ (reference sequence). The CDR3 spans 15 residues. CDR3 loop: CASSSRRTGGDGYTF. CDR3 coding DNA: TGTGCCAGCAGCTCCAGGCGGACAGGGGGCGATGGCTACACCTTC.

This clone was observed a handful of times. In nucleotides, the CDR3 is TGTGCCAGCAGCCCCGGGACAGGGAATGAAAAACTGTTTTTT. Its protein is CASSPGTGNEKLFF. The chain couples TRBV7-3 to TRBJ1-4; 9 bases are shared with TRBD1. The J segment lost 5 bases and the V segment lost 5 bases, leaving 3 bases of the junction unmatched. The CDR3 runs 14 residues. From germline, CDR1 is SGHTA and CDR2 FQGTGA.

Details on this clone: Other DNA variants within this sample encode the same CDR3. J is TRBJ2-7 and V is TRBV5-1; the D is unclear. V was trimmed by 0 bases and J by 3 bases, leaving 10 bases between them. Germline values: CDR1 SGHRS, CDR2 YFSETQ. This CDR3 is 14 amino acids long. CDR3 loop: CASSLVGEVYEQYF. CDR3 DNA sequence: TGCGCCAGCAGCTTGGTCGGAGAGGTCTACGAGCAGTACTTC.

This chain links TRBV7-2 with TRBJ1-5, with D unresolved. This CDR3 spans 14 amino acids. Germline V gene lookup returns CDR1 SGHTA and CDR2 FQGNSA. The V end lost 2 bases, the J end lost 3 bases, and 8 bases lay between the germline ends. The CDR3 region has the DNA TGTGCCAGCAGCTTATACGGGAACAATCAGCCCCAGCATTTT. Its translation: CASSLYGNNQPQHF.

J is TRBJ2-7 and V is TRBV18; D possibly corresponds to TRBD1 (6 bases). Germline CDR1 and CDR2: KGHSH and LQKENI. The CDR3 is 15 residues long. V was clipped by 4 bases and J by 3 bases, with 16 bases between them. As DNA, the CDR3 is TGTGCCAGCTCACTCCGGCCAACAGGGTACTACGAGCAGTACTTC. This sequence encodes CASSLRPTGYYEQYF. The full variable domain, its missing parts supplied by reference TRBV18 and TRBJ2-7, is NAGVMQNPRHLVRRRGQEARLRCSPMKGHSHVYWYRQLPEEGLKFMVYLQKENIIDESGMPKERFSAEFPKEGPSILRIQQVVRGDSAAYFCASSLRPTGYYEQYFGPGTRLTVT.

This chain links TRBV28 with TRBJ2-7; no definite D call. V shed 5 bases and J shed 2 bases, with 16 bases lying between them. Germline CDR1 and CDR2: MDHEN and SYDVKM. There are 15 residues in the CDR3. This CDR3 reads CASSPQEYGTYEQYF. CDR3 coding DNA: TGTGCCAGCAGTCCCCAGGAATACGGAACCTACGAGCAGTACTTC.

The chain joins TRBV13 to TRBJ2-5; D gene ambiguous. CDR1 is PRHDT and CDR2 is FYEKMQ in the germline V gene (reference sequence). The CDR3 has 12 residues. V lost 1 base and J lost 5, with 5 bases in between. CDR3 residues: CASSLVGETQYF. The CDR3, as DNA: TGTGCCAGCAGCTTAGTCGGGGAGACCCAGTACTTC.

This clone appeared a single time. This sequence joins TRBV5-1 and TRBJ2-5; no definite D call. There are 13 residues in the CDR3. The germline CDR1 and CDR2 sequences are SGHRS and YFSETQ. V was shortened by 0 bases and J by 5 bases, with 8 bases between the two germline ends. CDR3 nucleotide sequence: TGCGCCAGCAGCTTGGCCCCGCGGGAGACCCAGTACTTC. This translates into CASSLAPRETQYF.